One and the same sample provided the 3 T cell receptor beta chains below, sequenced in a study of cytomegalovirus exposure and HLA in healthy donors (TCRdb year 2017). Libraries were prepared through the immunoSEQ multiplex PCR assay. A mixture of 60 forward primers for TCR Vbeta segments and 13 reverse primers for TCR Jbeta segments was used in the multiplex PCR. In its TCRdb copy, this immuneACCESS table keeps in-frame sequences only and misses some clones. Where compared with another copy, unresolved V genes explain less than half of these, and the others have no known cause. This sample is represented by about 87,000 clones; approximately 7.1% of them were singletons. The top ten clones comprise about 2.3% of the sample. Sequenced material: PBMCs. The receptors stem from a man aged 50-59 years in good health and CMV-seronegative.

The V call is TRBV28, the J call TRBJ1-2, with 10 positions matching TRBD1. This CDR3 contains 14 residues. Germline-derived CDR1 and CDR2 are MDHEN and SYDVKM. Losses at the gene ends were 8 bases for V and 8 bases for J; bases not matched to a gene: 11. In nucleotides, the CDR3 is TGTGCCAGCTCATCCGGGACAGGGGTAGGAGGCTACACCTTC. This codes for CASSSGTGVGGYTF.

The table lists this clone with a few counts. V and J are TRBV6-1 and TRBJ1-2, with D possibly matching TRBD1 (6 bases). CDR3 length equals 17 residues. CDR1 is MNHNS and CDR2 is SASEGT in the germline V gene. The V and J ends lost 4 bases and 2 bases respectively, with 20 bases between them. The CDR3 sequence: CASSARAPAQGNYGYTF. The CDR3 DNA sequence: TGTGCCAGCAGTGCCCGGGCCCCTGCACAGGGAAACTATGGCTACACCTTC.

This clone showed up just a few times. This chain joins TRBV28 and TRBJ1-1, with a possible D match to TRBD1 (5 bases). This CDR3 spans 10 amino acids. The germline V and J ends were trimmed by 8 bases and 10 bases, with 11 bases remaining between them. CDR1 is MDHEN and CDR2 is SYDVKM in the germline V gene. CDR3 in amino acids: CASGRQRAFF. CDR3 DNA sequence: TGTGCCAGCGGCAGACAGAGAGCTTTCTTT. Looking up the rest from reference TRBV28 and TRBJ1-1 gives the full variable domain: DVKVTQSSRYLVKRTGEKVFLECVQDMDHENMFWYRQDPGLGLRLIYFSYDVKMKEKGDIPEGYSVSREKKERFSLILESASTNQTSMYLCASGRQRAFFGQGTRLTVV.